These 14 T cell receptor beta chains came from one sample sequenced in a study of OX40 agonist ivuxolimab in advanced cancers. Sequencing was performed with immunoSEQ multiplex PCR; in TCRdb, only in-frame clones are kept and a portion is missing. The repertoire holds tens of thousands of clones, with around 87% as singletons. Sequenced here: CD4+ or CD8+ T cells sorted from blood, sampled in a trial of the OX40 agonist ivuxolimab. Receptors originate from an adult with an advanced solid tumor such as melanoma, head and neck, liver or kidney cancer.

This clone was recorded once. This chain joins TRBV18 and TRBJ2-2; D gene unclear. This CDR3 region has 11 residues. Germline V CDR1 and CDR2: KGHSH, LQKENI. The V and J ends lost 10 bases and 5 bases respectively, with 8 bases between them. CDR3 sequence: CATERTGELFF. CDR3 DNA: TGTGCCACCGAAAGGACCGGGGAGCTGTTTTTT. Drawing the rest from reference TRBV18 and TRBJ2-2, the complete variable domain is NAGVMQNPRHLVRRRGQEARLRCSPMKGHSHVYWYRQLPEEGLKFMVYLQKENIIDESGMPKERFSAEFPKEGPSILRIQQVVRGDSAAYFCATERTGELFFGEGSRLTVL.

This chain connects TRBV19 to TRBJ1-1; a possible D gene is TRBD1 (5 bases). Germline V gene sequence: CDR1 LNHDA, CDR2 SQIVND (reference sequence). Trimming took 7 bases from V and 1 from J, leaving 10 bases between them. The CDR3 covers 13 residues. The CDR3, as DNA: TGTGCCAGTAAAGTTGGGGGGAACACTGAAGCTTTCTTT. Protein: CASKVGGNTEAFF.

This sequence joins TRBV25-1 and TRBJ1-1, with D possibly matching TRBD1 (5 bases). CDR1 MGHDK and CDR2 SYGVNS come from the germline V gene. Trimming stripped 3 bases from V and 1 base from J, with 12 bases between. The CDR3 runs 15 residues. CDR3 nucleotide sequence: TGTGCCAGCAGTGAGGCAGGGAAAGAGAACACTGAAGCTTTCTTT. As protein: CASSEAGKENTEAFF.

CDR3 nucleotide sequence: TGCAGCGTTGGAGACAGGGTTGAAAAACTGTTTTTT. The encoded protein is CSVGDRVEKLFF. The chain joins TRBV29-1 to TRBJ1-4, with 7 nucleotides matching TRBD1. The V gene end was trimmed by 4 bases and the J gene end by 7 bases; junction bases not matched to a gene: 3. This CDR3 spans 12 amino acids. Germline CDR1 SQVTM, CDR2 ANQGSEA.

This CDR3 reads CASSYSPLAGVSEQFF. CDR3 nucleotide sequence: TGTGCCAGCAGTTACTCCCCCCTAGCGGGAGTTAGTGAGCAGTTCTTC. The genes are TRBV6-5 and TRBJ2-1, with TRBD2 matching over 10 bases. There are 16 residues in the CDR3. V was clipped by 0 bases and J by 9 bases; unmatched bases: 8. Per the germline V gene, CDR1 is MNHEY and CDR2 is SVGAGI.

By proportion, this clone is medium-sized. The CDR3 sequence is CASRQQGASEAFF. The DNA for the CDR3 is TGTGCCAGCAGACAACAGGGGGCGTCTGAAGCTTTCTTT. The chain links TRBV7-2 to TRBJ1-1, with 9 bases identical to TRBD1. V lost 6 bases to trimming and J lost 6 bases; unmatched junction nucleotides: 5. There are 13 residues in the CDR3. Germline V gene sequence: CDR1 SGHTA, CDR2 FQGNSA.

There are a few counts of this clone. The J gene is TRBJ1-1, the V gene TRBV30, with D maybe TRBD1 (6 bases). This CDR3 spans 14 amino acids. CDR1 GTSNPN and CDR2 SVGIG come from the germline V gene (reference sequence). V lost 3 bases and J lost 5, with 16 bases in between. Written as DNA, the CDR3 is TGTGCCTGGAGAACAGGGATGGGAAGGACTGAAGCTTTCTTT. It encodes CAWRTGMGRTEAFF.

The chain links TRBV11-1 to TRBJ2-3; 10 bases line up with TRBD1. V was pared by 3 bases and J by 2 bases, with 8 bases of the junction left unmatched. CDR1 SGHAT and CDR2 FQDESV come from the germline V gene (reference sequence). The CDR3 has 17 residues. This chain's CDR3 is CASSFFPGQGPTDTQYF. DNA of the CDR3: TGTGCCAGCAGCTTTTTCCCGGGACAGGGGCCCACAGATACGCAGTATTTT.

On this clone itself: The junction shows a germline mismatch at one end, possibly a read error. The DNA of the CDR3 is TGTGCCAGCACCTTGGTGGGCCGGGACAGGGGGTTCAATGAGCAGTTCTTC. Translated, it gives CASTLVGRDRGFNEQFF. V and J are TRBV5-6 and TRBJ2-1; 11 positions agree with TRBD1. Germline values: CDR1 SGHDT, CDR2 YYEEEE. CDR3 size: 17 residues.

The chain carries TRBV25-1 and TRBJ1-4; D is undetermined. The CDR3 length is 11 residues. The germline CDR1 and CDR2 sequences are MGHDK and SYGVNS. V was cut by 3 bases and J by 8 bases, with 4 bases left in between. The CDR3 sequence: CASSEGEKLFF. CDR3 nucleotide sequence: TGTGCCAGCAGTGAGGGGGAAAAACTGTTTTTT.

This rearrangement joins TRBV28 to TRBJ2-2; 7 bases match TRBD1. CDR1 MDHEN and CDR2 SYDVKM come from the germline V gene. The CDR3 is 21 amino acids. With V trimmed by 7 bases and J by 0 bases, 23 bases remained unmatched. The CDR3: CASKEIFYGKGAPPNTGELFF. The CDR3 coding sequence is TGTGCCAGCAAGGAGATATTCTATGGGAAGGGGGCGCCCCCGAACACCGGGGAGCTGTTTTTT.

The V gene is TRBV4-1, the J gene TRBJ1-1; the D gene is possibly TRBD1 (5 bases). Trimming removed 3 bases from V and 6 bases from J, with 14 bases in between. The CDR3 is 14 amino acids. In germline, CDR1 is MGHRA, CDR2 YSYEKL. The CDR3 DNA is TGCGCCAGCAGCCACGCCGGGAGGGGACCTGAAGCTTTCTTT. Its translation is CASSHAGRGPEAFF.

The gene calls are TRBV28 and TRBJ1-5, with D hard to call. Trimming removed 3 bases from V and 0 bases from J, with 6 bases in between. The CDR3 loop spans 14 amino acids. From germline, CDR1 is MDHEN and CDR2 SYDVKM. The CDR3 here is CASSFIDSNQPQHF. Written as DNA, the CDR3 is TGTGCCAGCAGTTTCATAGATAGCAATCAGCCCCAGCATTTT.

The V and J genes are TRBV6-6 and TRBJ2-4; D is perhaps TRBD2 (6 bases). Trimming took 6 bases from V and 3 from J, leaving 15 bases between them. The V gene's germline CDR1 is MNHNY and CDR2 SVGAGI (reference sequence). CDR3 size: 15 residues. CDR3 sequence: CASSRLDSGKNIQYF. In DNA, the CDR3 is TGTGCCAGCAGCCGACTAGATTCAGGCAAAAACATTCAGTACTTC.